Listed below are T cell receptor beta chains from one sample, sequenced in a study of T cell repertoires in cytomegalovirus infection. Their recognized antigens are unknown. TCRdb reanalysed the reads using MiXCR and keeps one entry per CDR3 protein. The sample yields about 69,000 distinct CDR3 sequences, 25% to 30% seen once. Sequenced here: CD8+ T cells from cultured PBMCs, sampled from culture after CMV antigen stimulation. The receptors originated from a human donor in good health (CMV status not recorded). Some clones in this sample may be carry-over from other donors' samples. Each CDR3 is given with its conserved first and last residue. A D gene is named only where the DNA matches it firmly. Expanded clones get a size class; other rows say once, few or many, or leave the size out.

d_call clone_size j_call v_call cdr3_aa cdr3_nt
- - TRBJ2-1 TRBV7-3 CASSLGQGNEQFF TGTGCCAGCAGCTTAGGGCAGGGGAATGAGCAGTTCTTC
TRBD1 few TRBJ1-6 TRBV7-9 CASSFDRAVHNSPLHF TGTGCCAGCAGCTTCGACAGGGCGGTTCATAATTCACCCCTCCACTTT
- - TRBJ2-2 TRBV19 CASSIPAGSRANTGELFF TGTGCCAGTAGTATACCGGCCGGGAGCAGGGCGAACACCGGGGAGCTGTTTTTT
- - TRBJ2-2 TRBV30 CAWSTDNTGELFF TGTGCCTGGAGTACTGATAACACCGGGGAGCTGTTTTTT
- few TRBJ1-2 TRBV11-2 CASSPPPRADYGYTF TGTGCCAGCAGCCCTCCTCCCAGGGCTGACTATGGCTACACCTTC
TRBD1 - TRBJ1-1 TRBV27 CASTGGQMNTEAFF TGTGCCAGCACCGGGGGACAGATGAACACTGAAGCTTTCTTT
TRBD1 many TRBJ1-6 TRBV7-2 CASRKTGDHNSPLHF TGTGCCAGCAGAAAGACAGGGGACCATAATTCACCCCTCCACTTT
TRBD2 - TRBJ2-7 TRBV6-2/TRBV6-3 CASSYSTVAGEGYF TGTGCCAGCAGTTACTCTACCGTAGCGGGAGAGGGGTACTTC
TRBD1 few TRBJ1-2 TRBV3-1 CASSPTDRDGGYTF TGTGCCAGCAGCCCAACGGACAGGGACGGTGGCTACACCTTC
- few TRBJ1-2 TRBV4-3 CASSQESGPGRGGYTF TGCGCCAGCAGCCAAGAATCGGGGCCAGGCAGGGGTGGCTACACCTTC
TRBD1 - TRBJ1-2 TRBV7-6 CASSSRTGDGYTF TGTGCCAGCAGCTCAAGGACAGGGGATGGCTACACCTTC
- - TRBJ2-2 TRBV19 CASSRKGAGELFF TGTGCCAGTAGTAGAAAGGGCGCCGGGGAGCTGTTTTTT
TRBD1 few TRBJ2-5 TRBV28 CASSQDRGRETQYF TGTGCCAGCAGCCAGGACAGGGGACGAGAGACCCAGTACTTC
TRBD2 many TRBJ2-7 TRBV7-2 CASSSLAGGIYYEQYF TGTGCCAGCAGCTCCCTAGCGGGAGGGATTTACTACGAGCAGTACTTC
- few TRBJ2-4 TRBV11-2 CASSLTRASKNIQYF TGTGCCAGCAGCTTAACCCGGGCTAGCAAAAACATTCAGTACTTC
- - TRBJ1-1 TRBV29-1 CSVVGGNTEAFF TGCAGCGTTGTGGGGGGGAACACTGAAGCTTTCTTT
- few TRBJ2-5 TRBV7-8 CASSSLSETQYF TGTGCCAGCAGCTCCCTGTCAGAGACCCAGTACTTC
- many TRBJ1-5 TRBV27 CASSLSRNQPQHF TGTGCCAGCAGTTTATCTCGCAATCAGCCCCAGCATTTT
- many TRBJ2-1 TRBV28 CASSSDVWGRIHNEQFF TGTGCCAGCAGCTCGGATGTCTGGGGGAGGATACACAATGAGCAGTTCTTC
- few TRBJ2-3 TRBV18 CASSPPELTTDTQYF TGTGCCAGCTCACCACCGGAACTCACGACAGATACGCAGTATTTT
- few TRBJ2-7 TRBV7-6 CASSLGGHEQYF TGTGCCAGCAGCTTAGGGGGGCACGAGCAGTACTTC
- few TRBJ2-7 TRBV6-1 CASSERVAADEQYF TGTGCCAGCAGTGAACGGGTGGCCGCTGACGAGCAGTACTTC
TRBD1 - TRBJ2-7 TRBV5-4 CASQIGGGEQYF TGTGCCAGCCAAATAGGGGGCGGCGAGCAGTACTTC
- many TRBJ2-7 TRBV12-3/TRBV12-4 CASSLGMASYEQYF TGTGCCAGCAGTTTGGGCATGGCCTCCTACGAGCAGTACTTC
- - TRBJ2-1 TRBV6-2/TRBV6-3 CASSQQRDIGSEQFF TGTGCCAGCAGTCAGCAAAGGGACATCGGCAGTGAGCAGTTCTTC
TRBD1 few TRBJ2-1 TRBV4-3 CASSQGPGQGHNEQFF TGCGCCAGCAGCCAGGGACCGGGACAGGGGCACAATGAGCAGTTCTTC
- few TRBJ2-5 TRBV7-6 CASSNQETQYF TGTGCCAGCAGCAACCAAGAGACCCAGTACTTC
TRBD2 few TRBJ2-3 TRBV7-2 CASSLLGGTDTQYF TGTGCCAGCAGCTTACTGGGGGGGACAGATACGCAGTATTTT
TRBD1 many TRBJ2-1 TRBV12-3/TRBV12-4 CASTHPGQTYSQQFF TGTGCCAGCACTCACCCGGGACAGACGTATAGCCAGCAGTTCTTC
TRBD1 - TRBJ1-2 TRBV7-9 CASSGTGSYGYTF TGTGCCAGCAGCGGGACAGGCTCCTATGGCTACACCTTC
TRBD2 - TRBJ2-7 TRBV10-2 CASSESFSGIYEQYF TGCGCCAGCAGTGAGTCTTTTAGCGGGATCTACGAGCAGTACTTC
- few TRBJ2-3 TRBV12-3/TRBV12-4 CASSLRQGTDTQYF TGTGCCAGCAGTTTACGTCAGGGGACAGATACGCAGTATTTT
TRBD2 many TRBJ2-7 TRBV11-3 CASSRKLAGGEQYF TGTGCCAGCAGCCGCAAACTAGCGGGAGGAGAGCAGTACTTC
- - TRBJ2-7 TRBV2 CASRDPTLVEQYF TGTGCCAGCAGGGACCCCACCCTCGTCGAGCAGTACTTC
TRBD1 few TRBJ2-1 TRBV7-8 CASSDGTGYLLGQFF TGTGCCAGCAGCGACGGGACAGGTTATCTTCTTGGGCAGTTCTTC
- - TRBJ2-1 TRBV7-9 CASSLIESSYNEQFF TGTGCCAGCAGCTTAATCGAGAGCTCCTACAATGAGCAGTTCTTC
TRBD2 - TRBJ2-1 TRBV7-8 CASSSTASGRAYNEQFF TGTGCCAGCAGCTCAACAGCTAGCGGGAGGGCATACAATGAGCAGTTCTTC
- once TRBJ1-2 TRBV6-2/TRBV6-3 CASSQGAHGYTF TGTGCCAGCAGCCAGGGAGCCCATGGCTACACCTTC
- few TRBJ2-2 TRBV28 CASSQTSRLPITGELFF TGTGCCAGCAGTCAGACGTCCCGCCTCCCGATCACCGGGGAGCTGTTTTTT
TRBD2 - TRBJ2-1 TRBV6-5 CASSRGLAGYNEQLF TGTGCCAGCAGCCGCGGACTAGCGGGATACAATGAGCAGCTCTTC
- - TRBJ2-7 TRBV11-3 CASSLVYSDEQYF TGTGCCAGCAGCTTAGTGTACAGCGACGAGCAGTACTTC
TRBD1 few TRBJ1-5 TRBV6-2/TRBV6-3 CASRVGQAGNQPQHF TGTGCCAGCAGGGTGGGACAGGCTGGCAATCAGCCCCAGCATTTT
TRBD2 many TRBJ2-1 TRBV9 CASSISGRPDNEQFF TGTGCCAGCAGCATTAGCGGGAGGCCCGACAATGAGCAGTTCTTC
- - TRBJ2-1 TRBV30 CAFHRREPGNEQFF TGTGCCTTCCACCGCCGGGAGCCCGGGAATGAGCAGTTCTTC
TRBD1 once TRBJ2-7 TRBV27 CASSVDRADTYEQYF TGTGCCAGCAGTGTAGACAGGGCTGACACCTACGAGCAGTACTTC
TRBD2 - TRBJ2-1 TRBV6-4 CASSDRVAGVAVDEQFF TGTGCCAGCAGTGATCGCGTAGCGGGGGTAGCCGTAGATGAGCAGTTCTTC
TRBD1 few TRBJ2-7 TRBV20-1 CSARVPRDRAYEQYF TGCAGTGCTAGAGTACCCCGGGACAGAGCCTACGAGCAGTACTTC
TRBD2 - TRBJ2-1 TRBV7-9 CASSLSGAAGNEQFF TGTGCCAGCAGCTTAAGCGGGGCCGCTGGGAATGAGCAGTTCTTC
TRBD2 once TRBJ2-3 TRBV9 CASSVEAGGPVDTQYF TGTGCCAGCAGCGTAGAGGCGGGAGGGCCTGTAGATACGCAGTATTTT
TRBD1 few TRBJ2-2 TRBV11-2 CASSFQGAIGELFF TGTGCCAGCAGCTTTCAGGGGGCTATCGGGGAGCTGTTTTTT
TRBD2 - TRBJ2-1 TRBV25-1 CASSETAMRLAENEQFF TGTGCCAGCAGTGAAACCGCTATGAGACTAGCGGAAAATGAGCAGTTCTTC